These 4 T cell receptor beta chains share one sample of origin, sequenced in a study of blood T cell repertoires in COVID-19. TCRdb keeps only in-frame clones here, not all; method: immunoSEQ multiplex PCR. The sample lists about 86,000 clones; 65% to 85% were seen once. The source material was peripheral blood. Every receptor here comes from a woman of 80 years or more with active or convalescent COVID-19.

This chain links TRBV20-1 with TRBJ2-7; D possibly corresponds to TRBD1 (5 bases). CDR3 length: 13 residues. V was pared by 3 bases and J by 2 bases, with 11 bases between. In germline, CDR1 is DFQATT, CDR2 SNEGSKA (reference sequence). The DNA of the CDR3 is TGCAGTGCTAGTAAAGGGGCCCCCTACGAGCAGTACTTC. Translating gives CSASKGAPYEQYF.

V and J are TRBV18 and TRBJ2-3; 7 nucleotides match TRBD2. The CDR3 extends over 15 amino acids. Germline-derived CDR1 and CDR2 are KGHSH and LQKENI. Losses at the gene ends were 2 bases for V and 1 base for J; bases not matched to a gene: 3. The CDR3 protein is CASSPIGGGTDTQYF. CDR3 DNA sequence: TGTGCCAGCTCACCAATTGGGGGGGGCACAGATACGCAGTATTTT.

The chain combines TRBV28 with TRBJ2-2, with D tentatively TRBD2 (6 bases). CDR3 size: 18 residues. V lost 3 bases to trimming and J lost 0 bases, with 17 bases between them. Germline CDR1 reads MDHEN; CDR2 reads SYDVKM. CDR3 region: CASSFPQLADANTGELFF. The CDR3 DNA reads TGTGCCAGCAGTTTTCCCCAATTAGCGGACGCGAACACCGGGGAGCTGTTTTTT.

The gene calls are TRBV18 and TRBJ2-4; D possibly corresponds to TRBD2 (6 bases). The germline CDR1 and CDR2 sequences are KGHSH and LQKENI. V shed 3 bases and J shed 7 bases, with 16 bases lying between them. This CDR3 spans 15 amino acids. The CDR3 sequence is CASSPTRLEGNIQYF. The CDR3 DNA reads TGTGCCAGCTCACCGACCCGACTAGAAGGGAACATTCAGTACTTC. The full variable domain, rest sourced from reference TRBV18 and TRBJ2-4, is NAGVMQNPRHLVRRRGQEARLRCSPMKGHSHVYWYRQLPEEGLKFMVYLQKENIIDESGMPKERFSAEFPKEGPSILRIQQVVRGDSAAYFCASSPTRLEGNIQYFGAGTRLSVL.